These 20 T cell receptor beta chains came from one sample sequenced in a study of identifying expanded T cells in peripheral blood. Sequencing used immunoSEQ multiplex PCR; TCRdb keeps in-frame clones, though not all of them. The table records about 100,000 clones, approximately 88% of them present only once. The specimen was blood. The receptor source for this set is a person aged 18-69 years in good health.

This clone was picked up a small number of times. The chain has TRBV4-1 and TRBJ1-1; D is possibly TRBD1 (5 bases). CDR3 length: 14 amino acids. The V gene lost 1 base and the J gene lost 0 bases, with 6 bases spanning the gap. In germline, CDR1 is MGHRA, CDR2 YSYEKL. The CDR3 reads CASSQGQLNTEAFF. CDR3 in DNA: TGCGCCAGCAGCCAAGGACAGCTGAACACTGAAGCTTTCTTT.

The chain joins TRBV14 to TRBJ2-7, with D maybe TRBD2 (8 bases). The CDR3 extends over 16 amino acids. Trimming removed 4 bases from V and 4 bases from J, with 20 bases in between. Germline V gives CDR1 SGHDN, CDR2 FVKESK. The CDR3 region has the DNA TGTGCCAGCAGCCGCTACGGGGGGGACAGAACGTACGAGCAGTACTTC. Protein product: CASSRYGGDRTYEQYF.

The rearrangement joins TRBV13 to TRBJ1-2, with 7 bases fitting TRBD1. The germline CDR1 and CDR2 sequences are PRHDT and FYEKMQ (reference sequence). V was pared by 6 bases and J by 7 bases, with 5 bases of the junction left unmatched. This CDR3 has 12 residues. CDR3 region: CASSAHRGGYTF. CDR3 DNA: TGTGCCAGCAGTGCACACAGGGGTGGCTACACCTTC.

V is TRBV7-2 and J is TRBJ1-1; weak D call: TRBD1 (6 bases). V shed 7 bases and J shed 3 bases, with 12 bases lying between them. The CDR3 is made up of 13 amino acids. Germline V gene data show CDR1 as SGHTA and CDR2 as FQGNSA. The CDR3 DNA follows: TGTGCCAGCATCCTTACAGGGTACACTGAAGCTTTCTTT. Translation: CASILTGYTEAFF.

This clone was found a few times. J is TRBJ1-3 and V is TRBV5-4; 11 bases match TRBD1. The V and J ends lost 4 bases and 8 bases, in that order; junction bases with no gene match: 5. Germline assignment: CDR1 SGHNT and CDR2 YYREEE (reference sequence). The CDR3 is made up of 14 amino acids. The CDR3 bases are TGTGCCAGCAGCCTCCGGGACAGGGGGGACACCATATATTTT. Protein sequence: CASSLRDRGDTIYF.

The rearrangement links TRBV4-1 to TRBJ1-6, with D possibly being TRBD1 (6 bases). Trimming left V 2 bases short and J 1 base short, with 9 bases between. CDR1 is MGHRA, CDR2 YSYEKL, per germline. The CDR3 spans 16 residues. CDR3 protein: CASSQTQGSYNSPLHF. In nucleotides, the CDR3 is TGCGCCAGCAGCCAAACACAGGGTTCCTATAATTCACCCCTCCACTTT.

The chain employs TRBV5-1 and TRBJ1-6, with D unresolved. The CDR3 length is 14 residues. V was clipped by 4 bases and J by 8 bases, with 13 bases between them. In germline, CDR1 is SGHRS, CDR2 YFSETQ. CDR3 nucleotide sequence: TGCGCCAGCAGCAGCAAAGGACTTGATTCACCCCTCCACTTT. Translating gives CASSSKGLDSPLHF.

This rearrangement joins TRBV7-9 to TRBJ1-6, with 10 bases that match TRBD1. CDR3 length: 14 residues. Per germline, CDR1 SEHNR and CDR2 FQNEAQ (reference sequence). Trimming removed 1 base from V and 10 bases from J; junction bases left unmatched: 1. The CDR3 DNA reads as TGTGCCAGCAGCTTAGGGGACAGGGGCTCACCCCTCCACTTT. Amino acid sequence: CASSLGDRGSPLHF.

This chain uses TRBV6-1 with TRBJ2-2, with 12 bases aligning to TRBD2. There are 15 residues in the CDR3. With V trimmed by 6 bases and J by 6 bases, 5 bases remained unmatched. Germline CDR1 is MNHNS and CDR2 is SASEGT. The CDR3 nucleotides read TGTGCCAGCAGCCGGACTAGCGGGGTATCCGGGGAGCTGTTTTTT. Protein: CASSRTSGVSGELFF.

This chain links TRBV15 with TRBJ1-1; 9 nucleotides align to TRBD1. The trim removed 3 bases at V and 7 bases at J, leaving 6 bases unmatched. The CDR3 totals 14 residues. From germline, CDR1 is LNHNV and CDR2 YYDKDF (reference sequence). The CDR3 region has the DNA TGTGCCACCAGCAGGGACAGGGGTCCTCTTGAAGCTTTCTTT. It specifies CATSRDRGPLEAFF.

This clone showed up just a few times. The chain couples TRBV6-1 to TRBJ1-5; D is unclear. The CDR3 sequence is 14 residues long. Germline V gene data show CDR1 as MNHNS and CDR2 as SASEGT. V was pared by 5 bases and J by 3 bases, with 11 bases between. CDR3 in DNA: TGTGCCAGCAGTCCGACAAGACTCAATCAGCCCCAGCATTTT. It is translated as CASSPTRLNQPQHF.

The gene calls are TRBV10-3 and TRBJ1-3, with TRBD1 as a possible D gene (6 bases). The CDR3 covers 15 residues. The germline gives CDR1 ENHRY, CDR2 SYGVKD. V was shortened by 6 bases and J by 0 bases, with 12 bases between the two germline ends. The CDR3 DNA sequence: TGTGCCATCAGGAAGACAGGCGACTCTGGAAACACCATATATTTT. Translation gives CAIRKTGDSGNTIYF.

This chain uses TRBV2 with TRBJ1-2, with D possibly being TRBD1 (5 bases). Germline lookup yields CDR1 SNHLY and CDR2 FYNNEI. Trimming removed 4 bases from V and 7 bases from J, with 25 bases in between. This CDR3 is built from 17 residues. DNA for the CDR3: TGTGCCAGCAGTGTAATGGGACGACGGAGCTCCTTTCCTGGCTACACCTTC. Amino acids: CASSVMGRRSSFPGYTF.

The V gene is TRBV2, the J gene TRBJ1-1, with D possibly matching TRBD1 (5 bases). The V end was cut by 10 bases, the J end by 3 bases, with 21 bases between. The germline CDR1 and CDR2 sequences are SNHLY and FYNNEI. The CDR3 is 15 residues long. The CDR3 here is CATRRWGVGDTEAFF. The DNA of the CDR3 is TGTGCCACCCGCCGATGGGGGGTGGGAGACACTGAAGCTTTCTTT.

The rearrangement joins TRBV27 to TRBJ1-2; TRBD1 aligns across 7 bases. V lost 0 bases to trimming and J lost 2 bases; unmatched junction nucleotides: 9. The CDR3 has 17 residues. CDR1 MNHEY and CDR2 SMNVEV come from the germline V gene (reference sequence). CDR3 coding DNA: TGTGCCAGCAGTTTATCATGGTCGACAGGGAGGAACTATGGCTACACCTTC. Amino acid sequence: CASSLSWSTGRNYGYTF.

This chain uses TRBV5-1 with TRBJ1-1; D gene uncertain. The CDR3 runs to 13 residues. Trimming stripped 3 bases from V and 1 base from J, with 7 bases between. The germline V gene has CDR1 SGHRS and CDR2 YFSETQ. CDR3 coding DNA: TGCGCCAGCAGCTCAGAGGGGAACACTGAAGCTTTCTTT. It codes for CASSSEGNTEAFF.

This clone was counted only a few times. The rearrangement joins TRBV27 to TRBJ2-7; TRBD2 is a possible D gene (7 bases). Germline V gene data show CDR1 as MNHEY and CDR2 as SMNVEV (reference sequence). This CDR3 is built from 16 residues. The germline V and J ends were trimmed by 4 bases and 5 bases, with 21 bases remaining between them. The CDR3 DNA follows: TGTGCCAGCAGTTCTGGGGGGGCTAGCAGGATCCACGAGCAGTACTTC. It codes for CASSSGGASRIHEQYF.

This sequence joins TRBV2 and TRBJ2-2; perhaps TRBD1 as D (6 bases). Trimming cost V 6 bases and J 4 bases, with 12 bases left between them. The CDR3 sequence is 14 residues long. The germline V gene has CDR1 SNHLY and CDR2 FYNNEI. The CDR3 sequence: CASRGTGSTGELFF. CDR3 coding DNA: TGTGCCAGCAGGGGTACAGGGTCCACCGGGGAGCTGTTTTTT.

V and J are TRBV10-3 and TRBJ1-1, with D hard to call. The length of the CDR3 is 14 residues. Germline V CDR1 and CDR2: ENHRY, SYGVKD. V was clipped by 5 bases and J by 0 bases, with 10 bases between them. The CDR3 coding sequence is TGTGCCATCAGTCTCGACGGCTTGAACACTGAAGCTTTCTTT. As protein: CAISLDGLNTEAFF.

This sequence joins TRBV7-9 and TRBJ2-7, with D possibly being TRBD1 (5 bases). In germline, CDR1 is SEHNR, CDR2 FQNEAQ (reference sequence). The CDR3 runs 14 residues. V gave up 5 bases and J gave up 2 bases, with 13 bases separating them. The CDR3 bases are TGTGCCAGCAGCCCGTCAGGGTTCACCTACGAGCAGTACTTC. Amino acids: CASSPSGFTYEQYF. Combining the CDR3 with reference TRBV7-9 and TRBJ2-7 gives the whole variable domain DTGVSQNPRHKITKRGQNVTFRCDPISEHNRLYWYRQTLGQGPEFLTYFQNEAQLEKSRLLSDRFSAERPKGSFSTLEIQRTEQGDSAMYLCASSPSGFTYEQYFGPGTRLTVT.